These 6 T cell receptor beta chains originate from one sample sequenced in a study of shared clonotypes between healthy human individuals. The method was immunoSEQ multiplex PCR; TCRdb's version includes in-frame clones alone and lacks a portion of them. The sample consists of 2 million to 2.5 million clones, just under 95% of them appearing once. Sequencing was performed on naive CD4+ T cells from PBMCs. The subset is: CD45RA+ positively selected. These receptors originate from a man aged 18 to 30 in good health. Some clones in this sample may be carry-over from other donors' samples.

This chain connects TRBV9 to TRBJ2-1; 7 nucleotides align to TRBD2. The V gene's germline CDR1 is SGDLS and CDR2 YYNGEE. CDR3 size: 14 residues. The trim removed 3 bases at V and 7 bases at J, leaving 7 bases unmatched. The chain's CDR3 is CASSGGGSINEQFF. CDR3 in DNA: TGTGCCAGCAGCGGGGGCGGGAGTATAAATGAGCAGTTCTTC.

The chain links TRBV6-5 to TRBJ2-2; D possibly corresponds to TRBD1 (6 bases). V shed 6 bases and J shed 15 bases, with 20 bases lying between them. In germline, CDR1 is MNHEY, CDR2 SVGAGI. This CDR3 is 13 amino acids long. The CDR3 nucleotides read TGTGCCAGCAGCCCCAGGGGAGAGGGCCAGGTGTTTTTT. This encodes CASSPRGEGQVFF.

The chain is built from TRBV4-1 and TRBJ2-5; TRBD2 might be the D (5 bases). This CDR3 comprises 15 residues. Trimming removed 1 base from V and 5 bases from J, with 14 bases in between. The V gene's germline CDR1 is MGHRA and CDR2 YSYEKL. DNA of the CDR3: TGCGCCAGCAGCCAAGGGATGGCGGGTTGGGAGACCCAGTACTTC. Protein sequence: CASSQGMAGWETQYF.

The V gene is TRBV5-1, the J gene TRBJ2-1; 9 nucleotides agree with TRBD1. The J segment lost 4 bases and the V segment lost 5 bases, leaving 4 bases of the junction unmatched. Per germline, CDR1 SGHRS and CDR2 YFSETQ. This CDR3 has 14 residues. CDR3 loop: CASSPDRGYNEQFF. The CDR3 DNA follows: TGCGCCAGCAGTCCGGACAGGGGATACAATGAGCAGTTCTTC.

The CDR3 bases are TGTGCCAGCTCACCACCGGGACTAGCGGCTTACAATGAGCAGTTCTTC. It encodes CASSPPGLAAYNEQFF. This rearrangement joins TRBV18 to TRBJ2-1, with TRBD2 matching over 11 bases. The V gene's germline CDR1 is KGHSH and CDR2 LQKENI. CDR3 length equals 16 residues. After removal of 0 bases from V and 4 bases from J, the junction contained 2 bases not matched to a gene. The full variable domain, with the rest looked up from reference TRBV18 and TRBJ2-1, is NAGVMQNPRHLVRRRGQEARLRCSPMKGHSHVYWYRQLPEEGLKFMVYLQKENIIDESGMPKERFSAEFPKEGPSILRIQQVVRGDSAAYFCASSPPGLAAYNEQFFGPGTRLTVL.

The chain employs TRBV6-6 and TRBJ2-5; 9 bases align to TRBD2. The germline V gene encodes CDR1 MNHNY and CDR2 SVGAGI (reference sequence). Germline trimming cut 8 bases from V and 0 bases from J; bases unmatched to any gene: 4. CDR3 length equals 14 residues. The CDR3 reads CASRGTSYQETQYF. DNA for the CDR3: TGTGCCAGCCGGGGGACTAGCTACCAAGAGACCCAGTACTTC.